This T cell receptor (beta chain) was recovered during a study of blood T cell repertoires in COVID-19. Study context: Donors in the United States, Italy and Spain gave samples during acute or convalescent COVID-19. Sources were T cells, B-cell-depleted T cells, or PBMCs; the material itself was cDNA or gDNA.

The data were produced by immunoSEQ multiplex PCR, yet TCRdb's version contains in-frame clones alone and is incomplete. The data contain nearly 95,000 clones, around 87% of them seen just once; the ten biggest clones take up 7.4%. Germline CDR1 and CDR2: MNHEY and SMNVEV (reference sequence). V was cut by 7 bases and J by 5 bases, with 14 bases left in between. CDR3 length equals 14 residues. Sequenced: peripheral blood. This TCR was sampled from a human donor with acute or convalescent COVID-19. The donor label of this sample is uncertain. The gene calls are TRBV27 and TRBJ2-2; the D gene is possibly TRBD2 (5 bases). The CDR3 spells CASTRWGETGELFF. The DNA of the CDR3 is TGTGCCAGCACCCGCTGGGGAGAAACCGGGGAGCTGTTTTTT.